The sample holds a few counts of the clone carrying this T cell receptor beta chain. As yet, its antigen is unknown. TCRdb redid the calling of the reads with MiXCR, one entry per CDR3 protein. The table lists fewer than 1,000,000 distinct CDR3 sequences, approximately 32% of them singletons. The CDR3 is 17 residues long. Germline V gives CDR1 MNHEY, CDR2 SVGAGI. V lost 6 bases and J lost 5; bases outside the gene matches: 17. This sample was taken from a study of T cell repertoires in cytomegalovirus infection. Findings of the study overall: CMV-specific TCR beta clonotypes restricted by HLA-C dominated the ex vivo response.

V is TRBV6-5 and J is TRBJ2-7; 9 bases map to TRBD1. The input for sequencing was cultured CD8+ T cells from PBMCs, taken from culture after CMV antigen stimulation. The TCR comes from a human donor in good health (CMV status not recorded). Some clones in this sample may be carry-over from other donors' samples. Written as DNA, the CDR3 is TGTGCCAGCAGCTTCTCAATCACAGGGGGCGCGAAGGACGAGCAGTACTTC. It is translated as CASSFSITGGAKDEQYF.